The 25 T cell receptor beta chains given below trace back to one sample, sequenced in a study of T-cell reconstitution after alpha-beta-depleted transplantation in children. Library preparation (for TCRbeta) was performed with unique molecular identifiers. TCRdb re-called the PCR reads through MiXCR, storing one row per CDR3 protein. The data show about 230,000 distinct CDR3 sequences, 9.7% seen once. The input for sequencing was PBMCs from the stem cell graft donor, taken from the stem cell graft. The origin of the receptors is a human donor who donated a stem cell graft to a child with SCID.

The table lists this clonotype with many counts. The V gene is TRBV12-3 or TRBV12-4, the J gene TRBJ2-1; D perhaps matches TRBD2 (6 bases). The CDR3 has 14 residues. Trimming took 7 bases from V and 3 from J, leaving 13 bases between them. CDR3 nucleotides: TGTGCCAGCAAGAGGTCGGGGGACTACAATGAGCAGTTCTTC. Translated, it gives CASKRSGDYNEQFF.

This clonotype was detected ten times or more. Here the CDR3 reads CASSSPARKQETQYF. CDR3 in DNA: TGTGCCAGCAGCTCGCCCGCGCGGAAACAAGAGACCCAGTACTTC. The rearrangement links TRBV7-2 to TRBJ2-5; no firm D call. Looked up from germline, CDR1 is SGHTA and CDR2 is FQGNSA. The CDR3 has 15 residues. V gave up 4 bases and J gave up 2 bases, with 14 bases separating them.

Ten or more counts support this clonotype. This sequence joins TRBV7-9 and TRBJ2-1, with D unresolved. Germline assignment: CDR1 SEHNR and CDR2 FQNEAQ (reference sequence). The CDR3 is made up of 12 amino acids. V lost 3 bases to trimming and J lost 3 bases, with 3 bases between them. CDR3 residues: CASSFSYNEQFF. The CDR3 DNA reads as TGTGCCAGCAGCTTTAGCTACAATGAGCAGTTCTTC.

This clonotype showed up just a few times. This sequence joins TRBV13 and TRBJ1-1; D is undetermined. The CDR3 contains 13 residues. With 1 base removed from V and 3 bases from J, the gap between germline ends came to 6 bases. CDR1 is PRHDT, CDR2 FYEKMQ, per germline (reference sequence). The CDR3 nucleotides are TGTGCCAGCAGCTTAGCAGGCGACACTGAAGCTTTCTTT. Protein product: CASSLAGDTEAFF. Complete variable domain (other parts from reference TRBV13 and TRBJ1-1): AAGVIQSPRHLIKEKRETATLKCYPIPRHDTVYWYQQGPGQDPQFLISFYEKMQSDKGSIPDRFSAQQFSDYHSELNMSSLELGDSALYFCASSLAGDTEAFFGQGTRLTVV.

The V and J genes are TRBV20-1 and TRBJ2-1, with 7 bases matching TRBD2. This CDR3 has 17 amino acids. CDR1 DFQATT and CDR2 SNEGSKA come from the germline V gene (reference sequence). J was trimmed by 8 bases and V by 3 bases; bases with no gene match: 19. The DNA for the CDR3 is TGCAGTGCTAGGGGCGTGGCTGCGGGGGTGCTTTGGGATGAGCAGTTCTTC. Translating gives CSARGVAAGVLWDEQFF.

The chain joins TRBV3-1 to TRBJ2-5; perhaps TRBD2 as D (5 bases). V lost 11 bases to trimming and J lost 4 bases, with 17 bases between them. Germline values: CDR1 LGHDT, CDR2 YNNKEL (reference sequence). This CDR3 region has 13 residues. As DNA, the CDR3 is TGTGCCTCCTCCGGGAAGGTCGGAGAGACCCAGTACTTC. Its translation: CASSGKVGETQYF.

This clonotype was recorded at least ten times. The chain uses TRBV20-1 and TRBJ2-7, with a tentative D call TRBD1 (5 bases). This CDR3 has 13 residues. Germline V CDR1 and CDR2: DFQATT, SNEGSKA (reference sequence). The V and J ends lost 1 base and 2 bases respectively, with 9 bases between them. DNA for the CDR3: TGCAGTGCTAGAGCAACAGGTACCTACGAGCAGTACTTC. This translates into CSARATGTYEQYF.

Concerning this clonotype itself: This may come from a read error, since a much larger clone is one base off. The J gene is TRBJ2-7, the V gene TRBV3-1; 10 nucleotides agree with TRBD1. Trimming removed 8 bases from V and 3 bases from J; junction bases left unmatched: 10. The CDR3 covers 15 residues. Per germline, CDR1 LGHDT and CDR2 YNNKEL (reference sequence). CDR3 sequence reads: CASCPEGTGVYEQYF. The CDR3 region has the DNA TGTGCCAGCTGCCCAGAGGGGACAGGGGTCTACGAGCAGTACTTC.

At least ten counts were recorded for this clonotype. The V gene is TRBV10-3, the J gene TRBJ1-3, with D perhaps matching TRBD1 (5 bases). Trimming removed 2 bases at V and 0 bases at J, with 11 bases between. This CDR3 has 16 residues. Germline assignment: CDR1 ENHRY and CDR2 SYGVKD. Here the CDR3 DNA reads TGTGCCATCAGTGAGGCCCGGGACTTCTCTGGAAACACCATATATTTT. The encoded protein is CAISEARDFSGNTIYF.

This clonotype was seen a handful of times. The chain employs TRBV20-1 and TRBJ1-1; D gene unclear. CDR1 and CDR2 from the germline V gene are DFQATT and SNEGSKA (reference sequence). The CDR3 totals 16 residues. V was clipped by 3 bases and J by 1 base, with 18 bases between them. CDR3 residues: CSASPSGLGGNTEAFF. Written as DNA, the CDR3 is TGCAGTGCTAGTCCTAGCGGGCTGGGAGGGAACACTGAAGCTTTCTTT.

This clonotype was observed many times. V gene TRBV12-3 or TRBV12-4 combines with J gene TRBJ1-2; 11 bases line up with TRBD1. The J segment lost 4 bases and the V segment lost 5 bases, leaving 6 bases of the junction unmatched. There are 15 residues in the CDR3. The CDR3 spells CASSTPGQGGYGYTF. CDR3 nucleotide sequence: TGTGCCAGCAGTACTCCGGGACAGGGGGGCTATGGCTACACCTTC.

This clonotype has at least ten counts. This chain connects TRBV6-5 to TRBJ2-5; 7 positions agree with TRBD1. The CDR3 consists of 15 residues. The junction had 3 bases not matched to a gene; V was cut back by 0 bases and J by 2 bases. Looked up from germline, CDR1 is MNHEY and CDR2 is SVGAGI. The CDR3 DNA sequence: TGTGCCAGCAGTTACTCCTCAGGGGGTCAAGAGACCCAGTACTTC. It yields the protein CASSYSSGGQETQYF.

In its sample, this clonotype was seen many times. The chain uses TRBV20-1 and TRBJ1-2, with D perhaps TRBD1 (6 bases). V lost 3 bases, J lost 3 bases, and 17 bases lay in between. The CDR3 totals 15 residues. Germline assignment: CDR1 DFQATT and CDR2 SNEGSKA (reference sequence). The CDR3 bases are TGCAGTGCTAGGTTATACAGGGCCGGCGACTATGGCTACACCTTC. It translates to CSARLYRAGDYGYTF.

This clonotype was counted at least ten times. The chain combines TRBV29-1 with TRBJ1-1, with TRBD1 matching over 7 bases. Trimming at V came to 4 bases and at J to 3 bases, leaving 5 bases not matched to a gene. Germline-derived CDR1 and CDR2 are SQVTM and ANQGSEA. CDR3 size: 13 residues. The CDR3 nucleotides read TGCAGCGTTGTCAAGGACAGGTACACTGAAGCTTTCTTT. Its protein is CSVVKDRYTEAFF.

V and J are TRBV5-1 and TRBJ1-2; no clear D gene. Germline assignment: CDR1 SGHRS and CDR2 YFSETQ. V was shortened by 0 bases and J by 4 bases, with 7 bases between the two germline ends. CDR3 length: 13 amino acids. This chain's CDR3 is CASSLVRPYGYTF. The DNA of the CDR3 is TGCGCCAGCAGCTTGGTCCGGCCCTATGGCTACACCTTC.

Ten or more counts support this clonotype. V gene TRBV14 combines with J gene TRBJ2-3, with a possible D match to TRBD2 (5 bases). The germline V gene has CDR1 SGHDN and CDR2 FVKESK. The CDR3 length is 18 residues. V lost 0 bases to trimming and J lost 5 bases, with 21 bases between them. The CDR3 bases are TGTGCCAGCAGCCAAGAGACGTACTTTTCGCTGAGGGAAGATACGCAGTATTTT. Translating gives CASSQETYFSLREDTQYF.

This clonotype was counted between two and nine times. CDR3 sequence reads: CASSLGGGTETQYF. DNA of the CDR3: TGTGCCAGCAGCTTAGGGGGCGGTACTGAGACCCAGTACTTC. V and J are TRBV7-2 and TRBJ2-5; the D gene is possibly TRBD1 (5 bases). The V end lost 1 base, the J end lost 5 bases, and 11 bases lay between the germline ends. There are 14 residues in the CDR3. Germline loops: CDR1 SGHTA, CDR2 FQGNSA.

This clonotype was picked up many times. This chain joins TRBV4-1 and TRBJ1-6; TRBD1 might be the D (5 bases). The V end lost 1 base, the J end lost 9 bases, and 13 bases lay between the germline ends. Germline CDR1 and CDR2: MGHRA and YSYEKL. The CDR3 has 15 residues. CDR3 sequence: CASSQVGERASPLHF. The CDR3 coding sequence is TGCGCCAGCAGCCAAGTAGGGGAGAGGGCTTCACCCCTCCACTTT.

At least ten counts were recorded for this clonotype. This rearrangement joins TRBV11-2 to TRBJ1-1; TRBD1 agrees at 7 bases. There are 12 residues in the CDR3. V gave up 5 bases and J gave up 9 bases; unmatched junction bases: 6. Germline CDR1 is SGHAT and CDR2 is FQNNGV. The CDR3 bases are TGTGCCAGCAGCCCGGGGGGACAGCAAGCTTTCTTT. Its protein product is CASSPGGQQAFF.

In this sample, this clonotype turned up once. The gene calls are TRBV7-7 and TRBJ1-1; no firm D call. Germline V lookup: CDR1 SSHAT, CDR2 FNYEAQ (reference sequence). The V end lost 5 bases, the J end lost 4 bases, and 20 bases lay between the germline ends. The CDR3 spans 16 residues. The DNA of the CDR3 is TGTGCCAGCAGCCCCGATCCGCGTAGTGCCTCCACTGAAGCTTTCTTT. Its translation is CASSPDPRSASTEAFF.

The table lists this clonotype with many counts. V and J are TRBV5-6 and TRBJ2-2, with D possibly being TRBD1 (6 bases). V was pared by 2 bases and J by 1 base, with 12 bases between. Looked up from germline, CDR1 is SGHDT and CDR2 is YYEEEE. This CDR3 comprises 16 residues. The CDR3 sequence: CASSFRQEVNTGELFF. CDR3 DNA sequence: TGTGCCAGCAGCTTCCGACAGGAGGTGAACACCGGGGAGCTGTTTTTT.

This clonotype appeared many times. The chain uses TRBV4-2 and TRBJ2-3; the D call may be TRBD1 or TRBD2 (5 bases each). CDR3 length: 14 amino acids. In germline, CDR1 is LGHNA, CDR2 YNFKEQ. V gave up 1 base and J gave up 4 bases, with 9 bases separating them. The CDR3: CASSQARGADTQYF. The CDR3 bases are TGTGCCAGCAGCCAAGCGAGGGGAGCAGATACGCAGTATTTT.

This clonotype was counted at least ten times. The chain joins TRBV20-1 to TRBJ1-2; TRBD1 matches at 8 bases. The germline V gene has CDR1 DFQATT and CDR2 SNEGSKA (reference sequence). CDR3 length: 17 amino acids. J was trimmed by 8 bases and V by 3 bases; bases with no gene match: 20. Here the CDR3 DNA reads TGCAGTGCTAGTCCCTACGGCCGCACAGGGGGATCTACCGGCTACACCTTC. As protein: CSASPYGRTGGSTGYTF.

This clonotype was recorded at least ten times. The chain recombines TRBV5-4 with TRBJ2-2, with D unresolved. Germline V lookup: CDR1 SGHNT, CDR2 YYREEE (reference sequence). Trimming took 0 bases from V and 4 from J, leaving 10 bases between them. The CDR3 runs 15 residues. Here the CDR3 reads CASSLALGATGELFF. CDR3 nucleotides: TGTGCCAGCAGCTTGGCCCTCGGAGCCACCGGGGAGCTGTTTTTT.

This clonotype was counted many times. This chain links TRBV20-1 with TRBJ2-1, with D unclear. The germline gives CDR1 DFQATT, CDR2 SNEGSKA (reference sequence). With 2 bases removed from V and 0 bases from J, the gap between germline ends came to 14 bases. The CDR3 totals 16 residues. The CDR3 bases are TGCAGTGCTAGAACGGCAGATCCCACCTCCTACAATGAGCAGTTCTTC. Its translation is CSARTADPTSYNEQFF.